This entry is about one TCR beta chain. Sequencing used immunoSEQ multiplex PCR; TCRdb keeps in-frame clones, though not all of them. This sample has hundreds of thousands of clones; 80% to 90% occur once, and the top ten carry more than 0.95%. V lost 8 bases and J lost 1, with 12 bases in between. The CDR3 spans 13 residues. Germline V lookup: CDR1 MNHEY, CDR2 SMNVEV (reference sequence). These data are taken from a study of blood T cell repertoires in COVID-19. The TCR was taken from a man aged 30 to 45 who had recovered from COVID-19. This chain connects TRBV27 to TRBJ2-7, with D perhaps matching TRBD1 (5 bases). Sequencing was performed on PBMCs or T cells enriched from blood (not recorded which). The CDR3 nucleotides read TGTGCCAGCCGATTTGCAGGGTCCTACGAGCAGTACTTC. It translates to CASRFAGSYEQYF.